A selection of T cell receptor beta chains follows, all from one sample in a study of cytomegalovirus exposure and HLA in healthy donors. The table came from immunoSEQ multiplex PCR; TCRdb's copy has only in-frame clones and leaves some out. The repertoire includes roughly 120,000 clones, about 86% of them detected once, and 2.2% sits in the top ten. Input material: PBMCs. These receptors all stem from a woman aged 25-40 years in good health and CMV-seronegative. Both conserved end residues are trimmed from each CDR3. The order of the fields is clone size, CDR3 length, J gene, V gene, CDR3 protein. Size is stated for part of the rows, as once, few or many counts, or as a class when the clone is expanded.

clone size: -; CDR3 length: 11; J gene: TRBJ1-1; V gene: TRBV5-8; CDR3 protein: ASSWSGVTEAF
clone size: few; CDR3 length: 16; J gene: TRBJ1-3; V gene: TRBV7-9; CDR3 protein: ASSLIFSGAVAGNTIY
clone size: -; CDR3 length: 13; J gene: TRBJ2-1; V gene: TRBV4-2; CDR3 protein: ASSPRAGGYNEQF
clone size: -; CDR3 length: 11; J gene: TRBJ2-1; V gene: TRBV2; CDR3 protein: ASRPDSHNEQF
clone size: -; CDR3 length: 12; J gene: TRBJ2-7; V gene: TRBV27; CDR3 protein: ASSKLANPYEQY
clone size: -; CDR3 length: 14; J gene: TRBJ2-2; V gene: TRBV7-7; CDR3 protein: ASSTGLAVNTGELF
clone size: -; CDR3 length: 14; J gene: TRBJ2-5; V gene: TRBV28; CDR3 protein: ASSTAPAGEWETQY
clone size: once; CDR3 length: 15; J gene: TRBJ2-2; V gene: TRBV7-3; CDR3 protein: ASSLAPLAGSTGELF
clone size: -; CDR3 length: 13; J gene: TRBJ2-7; V gene: TRBV6-7; CDR3 protein: ATRISREGSHEQY
clone size: -; CDR3 length: 13; J gene: TRBJ1-3; V gene: TRBV28; CDR3 protein: ASSPGPKGGNTIY
clone size: once; CDR3 length: 11; J gene: TRBJ2-2; V gene: TRBV5-1; CDR3 protein: ASSRTEAGELF
clone size: -; CDR3 length: 12; J gene: TRBJ1-2; V gene: TRBV27; CDR3 protein: ASSLGGANYGYT
clone size: -; CDR3 length: 11; J gene: TRBJ2-3; V gene: TRBV27; CDR3 protein: ASRRGGVDTQY
clone size: -; CDR3 length: 13; J gene: TRBJ1-5; V gene: TRBV6-1; CDR3 protein: ASSGTEESNQPQH
clone size: once; CDR3 length: 16; J gene: TRBJ1-2; V gene: TRBV7-8; CDR3 protein: ASSRGVWDRGRSYGYT